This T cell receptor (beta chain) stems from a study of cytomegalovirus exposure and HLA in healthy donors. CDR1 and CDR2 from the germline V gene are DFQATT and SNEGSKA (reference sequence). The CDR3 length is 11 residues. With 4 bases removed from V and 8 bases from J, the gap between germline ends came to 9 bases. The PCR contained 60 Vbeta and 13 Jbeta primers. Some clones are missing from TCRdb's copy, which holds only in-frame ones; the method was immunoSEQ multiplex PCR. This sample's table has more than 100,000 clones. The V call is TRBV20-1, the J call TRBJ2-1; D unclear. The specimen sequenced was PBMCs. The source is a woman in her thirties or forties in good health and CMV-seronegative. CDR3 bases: TGCAGTGCTACGGTGGGCGATGAGCAGTTCTTC. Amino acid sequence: CSATVGDEQFF.